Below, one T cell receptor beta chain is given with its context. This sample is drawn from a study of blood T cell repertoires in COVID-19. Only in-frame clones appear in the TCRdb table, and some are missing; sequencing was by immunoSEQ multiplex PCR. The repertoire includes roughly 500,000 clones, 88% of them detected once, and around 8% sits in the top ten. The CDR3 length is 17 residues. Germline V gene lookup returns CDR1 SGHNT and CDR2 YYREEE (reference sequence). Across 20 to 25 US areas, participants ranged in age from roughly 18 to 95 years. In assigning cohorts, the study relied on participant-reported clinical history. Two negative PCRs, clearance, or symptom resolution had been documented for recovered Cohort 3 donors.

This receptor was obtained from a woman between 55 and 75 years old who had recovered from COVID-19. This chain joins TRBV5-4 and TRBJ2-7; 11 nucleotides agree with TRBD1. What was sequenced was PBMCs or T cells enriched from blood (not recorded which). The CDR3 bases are TGTGCCAGCAGCGGCGGACAGGGGGCTAGAGGATCCTCCGAGCAGTACGTC. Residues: CASSGGQGARGSSEQYV.